This T cell receptor (beta chain) appears in the sequencing data of a study of shared clonotypes between healthy human individuals. Data came from immunoSEQ multiplex PCR; TCRdb stores just in-frame clones and leaves some out. Among 2 million to 3 million clones, over 85% were seen once, and the ten largest hold under 0.15%. CDR1 and CDR2 (germline): LNHDA, SQIVND (reference sequence). This CDR3 has 16 residues. The V end was cut by 0 bases, the J end by 0 bases, with 10 bases between. This receptor was identified in a man aged 18 to 35 in good health. The gene calls are TRBV19 and TRBJ2-3; maybe TRBD2 (6 bases). The sequenced material came from naive CD4+ T cells sorted from blood. As for subset: CD45RA+ positively selected. This CDR3 reads CASSIDRGTSTDTQYF. DNA of the CDR3: TGTGCCAGTAGTATAGATCGCGGGACTAGCACAGATACGCAGTATTTT.